This T cell receptor (beta chain) was sequenced in a study of T cells in women clearing cervical HPV infection. Turning to the study itself: Controls gave blood once infection was undetectable; cases at lesion identification.

Comments on this clone: Antigen specificity is unknown.

Study results and limitations: Cases and controls were distinguished at AUC around 0.87 by richness and V genes.

Produced via immunoSEQ multiplex PCR; TCRdb's table is partial and in-frame only. The table for this sample gives roughly 38,000 clones. The TCR originated in a woman aged 18-70 years with a cervical HPV16 infection that either progressed to CIN3+ or cleared (not recorded which). Sequenced material: blood buffy coat.

CDR3 in amino acids: CSAGKTSGGAGDTQYF. The part of the CDR3 DNA that was read is TGCAGTGCTGGAAAAACTAGCGGGGGGGCCGGAGATACG. The V gene is TRBV20-1, the J gene TRBJ2-3; 13 bases map to TRBD2. The CDR3 is cut off 3 residues early in the read; its end comes from the germline J gene. CDR3 length: 16 amino acids. Germline V lookup: CDR1 DFQATT, CDR2 SNEGSKA (reference sequence). V shed 5 bases, J shed 5 bases, and the junction held 10 bases outside the gene matches.